A single sample is the source of the 6 T cell receptor beta chains below, sequenced in a study of regulatory dendritic cells for organ transplantation. The method was immunoSEQ multiplex PCR; TCRdb's version includes in-frame clones alone and lacks a portion of them. The data show 35,000 to 40,000 clones, 75% to 95% seen once. Sequenced sample: naive CD8+ T cells from blood. The subset was: CD45RA+ naive T cells. These receptors were collected from a human donor in good health.

The chain links TRBV7-3 to TRBJ2-7; TRBD2 matches 8 bases. The CDR3 has 12 amino acids. V lost 6 bases, J lost 6 bases, and 4 bases stayed unmatched. Germline loops: CDR1 SGHTA, CDR2 FQGTGA. The CDR3 DNA follows: TGTGCCAGCAGGGGGACTAGGAGCGAGCAGTACTTC. It specifies CASRGTRSEQYF.

This clone was seen once. The rearrangement uses TRBV27 and TRBJ1-5; D gene unclear. V was trimmed by 8 bases and J by 1 base, leaving 12 bases between them. Germline V gene lookup returns CDR1 MNHEY and CDR2 SMNVEV (reference sequence). The CDR3 runs to 14 residues. The CDR3 sequence is CASAPSSSNQPQHF. CDR3 bases: TGTGCCAGCGCGCCCTCCAGCAGCAATCAGCCCCAGCATTTT.

This chain connects TRBV21-1 to TRBJ2-7. TRBV21-1 is an annotated pseudogene. The CDR3 is 11 residues long. CDR3 sequence reads: CASRRIYEQYF. The CDR3 DNA is TGTGCCAGCAGACGAATCTACGAGCAGTACTTC.

This rearrangement joins TRBV28 to TRBJ2-7; no clear D. CDR1 is MDHEN, CDR2 SYDVKM, per germline. The V end lost 5 bases, the J end lost 4 bases, and 15 bases lay between the germline ends. This CDR3 region has 14 residues. As DNA, the CDR3 is TGTGCCAGCAGTGCGGCTACTGGAGCTTACGAGCAGTACTTC. Translation: CASSAATGAYEQYF.

This clone was counted a few times. The gene calls are TRBV7-9 and TRBJ2-3; a possible D gene is TRBD2 (5 bases). Trimming left V 7 bases short and J 5 bases short, with 19 bases between. The CDR3 spans 15 residues. Per the germline V gene, CDR1 is SEHNR and CDR2 is FQNEAQ (reference sequence). CDR3 bases: TGTGCCAGCACGGGTGGAGCGGAGCCCGGAGATACGCAGTATTTT. Translation gives CASTGGAEPGDTQYF.

This sequence joins TRBV15 and TRBJ1-1, with no clear D. The CDR3 has 13 residues. The V end was cut by 6 bases, the J end by 3 bases, with 11 bases between. Germline V gene lookup returns CDR1 LNHNV and CDR2 YYDKDF (reference sequence). As DNA, the CDR3 is TGTGCCACCAGGCAAACCATGGACACTGAAGCTTTCTTT. Amino acid sequence: CATRQTMDTEAFF.